This T cell receptor (beta chain) was recorded in a study of cytomegalovirus exposure and HLA in healthy donors. PCR amplification relied on 60 Vbeta primers (plus 13 Jbeta primers). This table comes from immunoSEQ multiplex PCR, and its TCRdb copy is limited to in-frame clones, with some not included. The data contain roughly 120,000 clones, over 75% of them singletons. The CDR3 is made up of 13 amino acids. The V and J ends lost 0 bases and 5 bases respectively, with 5 bases between them. Germline V gives CDR1 SGDLS, CDR2 YYNGEE. Study-wide points: It was assumed in the presence/absence analyses that sequencing depth was roughly uniform across donors. A further, later analysis showed that HLA-associated TCR beta chains (compared with equally common others) were more clonally expanded. Previous analysis showed most TCR beta V segments were productive about 87% or about 30% of the time.

Points on this clone: Its antigen is still unknown.

What was sequenced was PBMCs. V gene TRBV9 combines with J gene TRBJ1-4; D remains unclear. The TCR comes from a woman in her late teens or twenties in good health and CMV-seronegative. The CDR3 region is CASSVGQNEKLFF. CDR3 nucleotide sequence: TGTGCCAGCAGCGTAGGGCAGAATGAAAAACTGTTTTTT.